One sample yielded the 16 T cell receptor beta chains listed below, sequenced in a study of T cells expressing NK-cell markers. TCRdb processed the 5' RACE reads again and assigns one entry to each CDR3 protein, with no DNA. This repertoire comprises some 440,000 distinct CDR3 sequences; its ten largest clones make up more than 1.4%. The sample was blood T cells: a sorted CD56 or NKG2C T cell subset, CD4+ or CD8+ T cells, or bulk PBMC T cells (not recorded which). Receptors originate from a woman aged 45-65 years in good health.

This rearrangement joins TRBV5-5 to TRBJ2-3; there is no DNA to check the TCRdb D call of TRBD2. The CDR3 is 17 residues long. Germline V CDR1 and CDR2: SGHKS, YYEKEE (reference sequence). The CDR3 loop is CASTLIPKGEGTDTQYF.

The chain employs TRBV12-3 or TRBV12-4 and TRBJ2-7; TCRdb's D call of TRBD2 is untestable without DNA. The CDR3 runs to 15 residues. The CDR3 loop reads CASSFGAGAGYEQYF.

The V and J genes are TRBV5-1 and TRBJ2-3; TCRdb designates TRBD2, a call that cannot be tested without DNA. This CDR3 comprises 15 residues. Germline V gives CDR1 SGHRS, CDR2 YFSETQ. The CDR3 is CASSSYSGRTDTQYF.

The rearrangement uses TRBV12-3 or TRBV12-4 and TRBJ2-1; the TRBD1 assignment by TCRdb is unverifiable without DNA. The CDR3 loop spans 14 amino acids. CDR3 residues: CASSPRGRRPEQFF.

This chain uses TRBV27 with TRBJ2-1; TCRdb designates TRBD1, a call that cannot be tested without DNA. The CDR3 is 13 residues long. From germline, CDR1 is MNHEY and CDR2 SMNVEV (reference sequence). The CDR3 loop reads CASRTYKGNEQFF.

The chain joins TRBV5-1 to TRBJ2-1; TCRdb's assignment of TRBD2 cannot be checked, as there is no DNA. The germline gives CDR1 SGHRS, CDR2 YFSETQ. The CDR3 spans 15 residues. The CDR3 region is CASSEREKSYNEQFF.

The rearrangement links TRBV29-1 to TRBJ2-1. The germline V gene encodes CDR1 SQVTM and CDR2 ANQGSEA. The CDR3 is 11 amino acids. CDR3 loop: CSVRLYNEQFF.

The V and J genes are TRBV11-2 and TRBJ2-1; TCRdb outputs TRBD2, but without DNA this stays unchecked. The CDR3 runs to 16 residues. CDR1 is SGHAT and CDR2 is FQNNGV in the germline V gene. CDR3 sequence reads: CASSSASGRSVSEQFF.

The chain carries TRBV10-1 and TRBJ2-1; the D call of TRBD1 rests on TCRdb alone, since no DNA is present to check it. The CDR3 consists of 14 residues. Germline V gene lookup returns CDR1 WNHNN and CDR2 SYGVQD (reference sequence). CDR3 region: CASSWGSGNNEQFF.

This chain uses TRBV10-3 with TRBJ2-3; TCRdb designates TRBD1, a call that cannot be tested without DNA. The germline V gene has CDR1 ENHRY and CDR2 SYGVKD. This CDR3 spans 15 amino acids. The chain's CDR3 is CAISESSGRTDTQYF.

The chain combines TRBV30 with TRBJ2-5; checking the TCRdb D call of TRBD1 is not possible without DNA. CDR3 length: 12 residues. Germline loops: CDR1 GTSNPN, CDR2 SVGIG (reference sequence). The CDR3 sequence is CAWSGPGETQYF.

The rearrangement links TRBV7-8 to TRBJ2-3; absent DNA, TCRdb's TRBD2 call cannot be checked. The germline CDR1 and CDR2 sequences are SGHVS and FQNEAQ. The CDR3 is made up of 19 amino acids. CDR3 protein: CASTGVIRKAGGKSDTQYF.

The rearrangement uses TRBV6-6 and TRBJ1-6; TCRdb's D call, TRBD1, is unchecked because there is no DNA. Germline lookup yields CDR1 MNHNY and CDR2 SVGAGI (reference sequence). This CDR3 is built from 15 residues. CDR3 residues: CASAVTGTGNSPLHF.

The chain employs TRBV7-9 and TRBJ2-1; TCRdb picks TRBD1, but there is no DNA to check that call. Looked up from germline, CDR1 is SEHNR and CDR2 is FQNEAQ (reference sequence). The CDR3 has 13 amino acids. CDR3 region: CASSFTWTGYPFF.

The chain is built from TRBV2 and TRBJ1-4. CDR3 size: 13 residues. Per germline, CDR1 SNHLY and CDR2 FYNNEI. CDR3 region: CASSEEFREKLFF.

V and J are TRBV12-3 or TRBV12-4 and TRBJ2-1. The CDR3 length is 12 residues. CDR3 sequence: CASSFGVEGQFF.